One sample yielded the 13 T cell receptor beta chains listed below, sequenced in a study of OX40 agonist ivuxolimab in advanced cancers. The data were produced by immunoSEQ multiplex PCR, yet TCRdb's version contains in-frame clones alone and is incomplete. The sample contains about 78,000 clones, about nine tenths of which appear only once. This specimen consisted of CD4+ or CD8+ T cells sorted from blood, obtained in a trial of the OX40 agonist ivuxolimab. These receptors were collected from an adult with an advanced solid tumor such as melanoma, head and neck, liver or kidney cancer.

The V call is TRBV5-1, the J call TRBJ2-5; D is unresolved. The CDR3 runs to 12 residues. V lost 1 base and J lost 5, with 6 bases in between. In germline, CDR1 is SGHRS, CDR2 YFSETQ. The chain's CDR3 is CASSLMPETQYF. The CDR3 DNA reads TGCGCCAGCAGCTTGATGCCGGAGACCCAGTACTTC.

J is TRBJ2-3 and V is TRBV19; no clear D. Per the germline V gene, CDR1 is LNHDA and CDR2 is SQIVND (reference sequence). V was clipped by 4 bases and J by 0 bases, with 8 bases between them. This CDR3 has 14 residues. DNA of the CDR3: TGTGCCAGTAGTACGGTCGCGAGCACAGATACGCAGTATTTT. This translates into CASSTVASTDTQYF. Variable domain in full (rest from reference TRBV19 and TRBJ2-3): DGGITQSPKYLFRKEGQNVTLSCEQNLNHDAMYWYRQDPGQGLRLIYYSQIVNDFQKGDIAEGYSVSREKKESFPLTVTSAQKNPTAFYLCASSTVASTDTQYFGPGTRLTVL.

Turning to this clone: Compared with germline, one end of the junction differs, possibly owing to a read error. Distinct nucleotide sequences in the sample also encode this CDR3. The chain links TRBV14 to TRBJ1-1; D is undetermined. This CDR3 comprises 13 residues. Germline values: CDR1 SGHDN, CDR2 FVKESK. CDR3 in amino acids: CASSQLVNTEAFF. CDR3 in DNA: TGTGCTAGCAGCCAATTAGTCAACACTGAAGCTTTCTTT.

J is TRBJ1-2 and V is TRBV6-5; no clear D. The V end was cut by 4 bases, the J end by 11 bases, with 17 bases between. This CDR3 has 13 residues. CDR1 MNHEY and CDR2 SVGAGI come from the germline V gene. CDR3 sequence (DNA): TGTGCCAGCAGTTCCGACATGTCAGGCGGTTACACCTTC. It specifies CASSSDMSGGYTF.

The chain uses TRBV2 and TRBJ2-1; D perhaps matches TRBD2 (6 bases). This CDR3 is 14 amino acids long. Germline loops: CDR1 SNHLY, CDR2 FYNNEI. Trimming took 7 bases from V and 9 from J, leaving 19 bases between them. The DNA for the CDR3 is TGTGCCAGCACTCCCTTCGGAGGGGAGACTGAGCAGTTCTTC. This encodes CASTPFGGETEQFF.

The chain couples TRBV2 to TRBJ2-1; D uncertain. Germline V CDR1 and CDR2: SNHLY, FYNNEI. The length of the CDR3 is 13 residues. Deletions cut 7 bases from V and 0 bases from J, with 7 bases between. The CDR3 DNA is TGTGCCAGCAACCCACCCTCCTACAATGAGCAGTTCTTC. Its translation is CASNPPSYNEQFF.

This chain joins TRBV7-9 and TRBJ1-2; D is undetermined. V was trimmed by 4 bases and J by 8 bases, leaving 14 bases between them. Germline-derived CDR1 and CDR2 are SEHNR and FQNEAQ (reference sequence). This CDR3 has 13 residues. The CDR3 sequence is CASSWTAEEGYTF. CDR3 nucleotides: TGTGCCAGCAGCTGGACGGCCGAGGAGGGCTACACCTTC.

The chain has TRBV6-5 and TRBJ1-1; D is perhaps TRBD1 (6 bases). V was clipped by 2 bases and J by 1 base, with 14 bases between them. This CDR3 has 16 amino acids. The V gene's germline CDR1 is MNHEY and CDR2 SVGAGI. Here the CDR3 DNA reads TGTGCCAGCAGTTACGGGGCCCACAGGGCGAACACTGAAGCTTTCTTT. As protein: CASSYGAHRANTEAFF.

The chain recombines TRBV5-5 with TRBJ2-7; D remains unclear. Germline lookup yields CDR1 SGHKS and CDR2 YYEKEE (reference sequence). V was shortened by 0 bases and J by 3 bases, with 4 bases between the two germline ends. This CDR3 contains 12 residues. This CDR3 reads CASSLGFYEQYF. The CDR3 region has the DNA TGTGCCAGCAGCTTGGGTTTCTACGAGCAGTACTTC.

This chain uses TRBV5-4 with TRBJ1-1; a weak D match, TRBD1 (6 bases). This CDR3 spans 14 amino acids. The germline gives CDR1 SGHNT, CDR2 YYREEE (reference sequence). V lost 4 bases to trimming and J lost 1 base, with 11 bases between them. The CDR3 spells CASSQGGKNTEAFF. For the CDR3, the DNA is TGTGCCAGCAGCCAAGGGGGGAAGAACACTGAAGCTTTCTTT.

V usage is TRBV6-4 and J usage is TRBJ2-1; 10 bases map to TRBD2. V trimming: 6 bases; J trimming: 6 bases; junction bases outside the gene matches: 8. Germline lookup yields CDR1 MRHNA and CDR2 SNTAGT. The CDR3 has 15 amino acids. DNA for the CDR3: TGTGCCAGCAGCACACTAGCGGGAACTCCCAATGAGCAGTTCTTC. Amino acid sequence: CASSTLAGTPNEQFF.

The chain recombines TRBV20-1 with TRBJ2-7; D is possibly TRBD2 (7 bases). This CDR3 region has 11 residues. V lost 8 bases, J lost 5 bases, and 13 bases lay in between. Looked up from germline, CDR1 is DFQATT and CDR2 is SNEGSKA (reference sequence). Written as DNA, the CDR3 is TGCAGTCCGAAGGGGGGGGACGAGCAGTACTTC. It is translated as CSPKGGDEQYF.

The chain links TRBV7-2 to TRBJ2-7; no firm D call. CDR1 SGHTA and CDR2 FQGNSA come from the germline V gene. The CDR3 runs to 13 residues. V was clipped by 4 bases and J by 1 base, with 8 bases between them. CDR3 region: CASSSGFSYEQYF. The CDR3 nucleotides read TGTGCCAGCAGCTCCGGCTTTTCCTACGAGCAGTACTTC.